The T cell receptor beta chain under discussion was sequenced for a study of blood T cell repertoires in COVID-19 (dated by TCRdb to about 2020). A note on the overall study: Collaborator samples came from the United States, Italy and Spain and covered acute and convalescent phases of COVID-19. The material from the prospective study consisted of cDNA or gDNA derived from T cells, B-cell-depleted T cells, or PBMCs. The dataset comprised deeply sampled blood TCRbeta repertoires from subjects exposed to, actively infected with, or recovered from COVID-19. The repertoires were released in a freely available public database meant as a resource for research on the immune response to SARS-CoV-2. The samples were drawn from the first 160 participants of the ongoing ImmuneRACE study and from 950 to 1,500 subjects provided by 6 global collaborators. A de-identified subject ID, COVID-19 status, age in years and sex were almost always included in the sample metadata. Where HLA class I and class II types were available, the types were taken from metadata supplied by the sample provider, not from assay-based typing. Findings and caveats that apply to the study as a whole: The amount of clinical and demographic metadata varied by source and participant and was provided uncurated.

A word on this clone: This clone's antigen is unknown. No much larger clone is present one base from it, and per-base qualities are unavailable.

Collaborating institutions collected whole blood in K2EDTA tubes following their own protocols. For TCRbeta analysis, collaborator samples were shipped as frozen whole blood, as isolated PBMCs, or as DNA extracted from either sample type. The immunoSEQ Assay, a bias-controlled multiplex PCR, was used to amplify TCRbeta CDR3 regions from genomic DNA. As for the original processing: The number of nucleated cells in each sample was estimated from the amplification of reference gene primers within the assay. To quantify the absolute abundance of each unique TCRbeta CDR3 rearrangement, sequence reads were collapsed and filtered. For each sample, productive Simpson clonality was calculated as the square root of Simpson's diversity index over productive rearrangements. In TCRdb, the immuneACCESS table is reduced to in-frame sequences with V and J assigned. These tables do not hold every clone; where another copy was compared, an unresolved V gene accounts for under half, and the others remain unexplained. V, J and clone size derive from that table, while D and trimming were established from the DNA sequence. Here the sample has about 73,000 clones; 89% occur a single time. Together, the top ten hold approximately 9% of the sample.

Including the terminal cysteine and phenylalanine, the CDR3 comprises 15 residues. Left in the record is the CDR3 DNA by itself, 45 bases read in frame from the first base. Trimmed from V: 4 bases; trimmed from J: 3 bases; junction bases lacking a gene match: 2. The germline V gene gives CDR1 as SGHNT and CDR2 as YENEEA. The sample was peripheral blood. The rearranged chain carries TRBV11-3 and TRBJ2-6, with 8 bases in between that match TRBD1. The source of this sequence is a man aged 80 or over with acute or convalescent COVID-19. The CDR3 sequence is CASSSGTGGANVLTF. The DNA sequence is TGTGCCAGCAGCTCGGGGACAGGTGGGGCCAACGTCCTGACTTTC. Here the CDR3 is joined to the reference TRBV11-3 and TRBJ2-6 genes, and the full variable domain is: EAGVVQSPRYKIIEKKQPVAFWCNPISGHNTLYWYLQNLGQGPELLIRYENEEAVDDSQLPKDRFSAERLKGVDSTLKIQPAELGDSAVYLCASSSGTGGANVLTFGAGSRLTVL.